Below, one T cell receptor beta chain is given with its context. The antigen is unknown. This sample was included in a study of CD8 T cells in ankylosing spondylitis. Trimming cost V 0 bases and J 4 bases; bases outside gene matches: 1. CDR3 length: 14 amino acids. Germline CDR1 is MNHEY and CDR2 is SMNVEV (reference sequence). General study points: In ankylosing spondylitis patients, matched synovial fluid reportedly showed significant enrichment of disease-linked clones.

TCRdb processed the 5' RACE reads anew with MiXCR; each CDR3 protein has one entry. The table includes about 250,000 distinct CDR3 sequences, around 32% detected once. The sequencing sample was made of blood, either unsorted or a sorted T cell fraction (not recorded which). This clonotype was obtained from a male donor with ankylosing spondylitis or in good health (not recorded which). V and J are TRBV27 and TRBJ1-1; 8 nucleotides align to TRBD1. The CDR3 protein is CASSLSGTGTEAFF. CDR3 nucleotide sequence: TGTGCCAGCAGTTTATCGGGGACAGGCACTGAAGCTTTCTTT.